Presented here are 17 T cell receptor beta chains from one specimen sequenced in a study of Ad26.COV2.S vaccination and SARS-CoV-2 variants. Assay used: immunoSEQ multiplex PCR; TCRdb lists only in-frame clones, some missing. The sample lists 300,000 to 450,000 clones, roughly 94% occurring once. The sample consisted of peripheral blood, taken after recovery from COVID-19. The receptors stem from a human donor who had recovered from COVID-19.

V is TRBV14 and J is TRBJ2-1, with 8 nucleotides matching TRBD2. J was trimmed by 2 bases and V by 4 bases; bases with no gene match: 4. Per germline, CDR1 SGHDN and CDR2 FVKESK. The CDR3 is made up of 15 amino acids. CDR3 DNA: TGTGCCAGCAGCCCTCCCGGGGGGGCCTACAATGAGCAGTTCTTC. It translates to CASSPPGGAYNEQFF.

For the CDR3, the DNA is TGCGCCAGCAGCTTCGACCCCGGACCAGGCACAGATACGCAGTATTTT. Its translation is CASSFDPGPGTDTQYF. This chain links TRBV5-1 with TRBJ2-3; D unresolved. CDR1 is SGHRS and CDR2 is YFSETQ in the germline V gene. Between the trimmed V and J ends, which lost 2 bases and 1 base, there was a span of 14 bases. CDR3 size: 16 residues.

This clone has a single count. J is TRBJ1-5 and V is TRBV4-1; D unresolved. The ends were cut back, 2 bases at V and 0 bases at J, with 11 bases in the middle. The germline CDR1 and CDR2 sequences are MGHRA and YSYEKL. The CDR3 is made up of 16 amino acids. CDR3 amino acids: CASSQRQSDSNQPQHF. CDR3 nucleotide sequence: TGCGCCAGCAGCCAACGGCAGTCCGATAGCAATCAGCCCCAGCATTTT.

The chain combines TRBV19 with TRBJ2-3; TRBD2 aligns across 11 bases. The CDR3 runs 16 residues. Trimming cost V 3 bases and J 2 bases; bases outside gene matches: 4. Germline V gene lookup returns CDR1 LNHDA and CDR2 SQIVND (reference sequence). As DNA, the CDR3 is TGTGCCAGTAGTATCCCTAGCGGGGGGTACACAGATACGCAGTATTTT. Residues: CASSIPSGGYTDTQYF.

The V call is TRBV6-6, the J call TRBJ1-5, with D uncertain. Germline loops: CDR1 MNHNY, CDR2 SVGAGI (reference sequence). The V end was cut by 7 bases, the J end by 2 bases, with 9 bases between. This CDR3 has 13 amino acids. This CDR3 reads CASTLDGNQPQHF. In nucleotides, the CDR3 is TGTGCCAGCACCCTGGACGGCAATCAGCCCCAGCATTTT.

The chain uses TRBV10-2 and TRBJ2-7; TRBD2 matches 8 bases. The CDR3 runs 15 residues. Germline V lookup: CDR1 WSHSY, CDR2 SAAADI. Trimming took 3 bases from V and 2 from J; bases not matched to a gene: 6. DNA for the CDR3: TGCGCCAGCAGTGAAAAGGTAGCGGGGACCTACGAGCAGTACTTC. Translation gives CASSEKVAGTYEQYF.

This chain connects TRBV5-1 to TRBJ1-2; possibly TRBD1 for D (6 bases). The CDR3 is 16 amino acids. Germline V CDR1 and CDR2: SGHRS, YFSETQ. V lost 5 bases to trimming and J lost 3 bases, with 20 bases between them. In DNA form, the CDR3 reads TGCGCCAGCAGACCTCACACAGGGTCCGATTACTATGGCTACACCTTC. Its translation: CASRPHTGSDYYGYTF. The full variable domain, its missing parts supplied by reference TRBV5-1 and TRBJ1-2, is KAGVTQTPRYLIKTRGQQVTLSCSPISGHRSVSWYQQTPGQGLQFLFEYFSETQRNKGNFPGRFSGRQFSNSRSEMNVSTLELGDSALYLCASRPHTGSDYYGYTFGSGTRLTVV.

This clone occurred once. Here the CDR3 DNA reads TGTGCCAGCAGTTACGAGCTAGCGGGGGACGGCGGAGAGACCCAGTACTTC. It encodes CASSYELAGDGGETQYF. The genes are TRBV6-2 or TRBV6-3 and TRBJ2-5; 10 positions agree with TRBD2. J gave up 4 bases and V 2 bases, and 10 bases lay outside the gene matches. CDR3 length: 17 residues. Germline lookup yields CDR1 MNHEY and CDR2 SVGEGT.

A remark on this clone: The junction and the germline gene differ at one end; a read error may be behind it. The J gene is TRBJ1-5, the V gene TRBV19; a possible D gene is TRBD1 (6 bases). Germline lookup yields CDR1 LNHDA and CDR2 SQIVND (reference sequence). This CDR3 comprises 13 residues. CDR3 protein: CASMARDNQAQHF. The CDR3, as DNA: TGTGCCAGTATGGCCAGGGACAATCAGGCCCAGCATTTT.

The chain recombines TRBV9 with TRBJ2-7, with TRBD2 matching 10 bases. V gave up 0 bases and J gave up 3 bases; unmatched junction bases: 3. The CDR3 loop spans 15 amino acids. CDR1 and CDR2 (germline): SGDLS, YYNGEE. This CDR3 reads CASSVGASGGYEQYF. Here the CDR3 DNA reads TGTGCCAGCAGCGTAGGGGCTAGCGGGGGCTACGAGCAGTACTTC. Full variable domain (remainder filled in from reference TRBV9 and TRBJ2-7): DSGVTQTPKHLITATGQRVTLRCSPRSGDLSVYWYQQSLDQGLQFLIQYYNGEERAKGNILERFSAQQFPDLHSELNLSSLELGDSALYFCASSVGASGGYEQYFGPGTRLTVT.

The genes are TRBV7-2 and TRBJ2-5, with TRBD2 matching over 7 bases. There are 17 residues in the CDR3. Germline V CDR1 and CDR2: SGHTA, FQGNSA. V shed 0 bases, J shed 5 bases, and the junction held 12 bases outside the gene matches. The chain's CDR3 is CASSLAGAGVPGETQYF. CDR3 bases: TGTGCCAGCAGCTTAGCAGGGGCGGGGGTCCCCGGGGAGACCCAGTACTTC.

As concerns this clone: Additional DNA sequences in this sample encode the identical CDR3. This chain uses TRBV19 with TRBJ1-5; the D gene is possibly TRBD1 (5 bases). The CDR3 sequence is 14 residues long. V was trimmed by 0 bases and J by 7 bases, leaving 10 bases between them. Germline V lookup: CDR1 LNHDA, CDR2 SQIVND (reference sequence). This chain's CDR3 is CASSIDREGQPQHF. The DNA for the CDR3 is TGTGCCAGTAGTATAGACAGGGAGGGACAGCCCCAGCATTTT.

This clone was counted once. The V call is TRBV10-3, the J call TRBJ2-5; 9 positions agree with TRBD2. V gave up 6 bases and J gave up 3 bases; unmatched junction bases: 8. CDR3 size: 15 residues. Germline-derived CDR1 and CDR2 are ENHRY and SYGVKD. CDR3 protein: CAIRQGGGGKETQYF. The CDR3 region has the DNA TGTGCCATCAGACAGGGCGGGGGGGGCAAAGAGACCCAGTACTTC.

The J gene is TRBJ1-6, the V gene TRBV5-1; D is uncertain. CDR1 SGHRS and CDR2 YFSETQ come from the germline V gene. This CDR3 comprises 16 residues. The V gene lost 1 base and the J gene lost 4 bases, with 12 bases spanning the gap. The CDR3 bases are TGCGCCAGCAGCTTGACGGGTACCAGGTATAATTCACCCCTCCACTTT. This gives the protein CASSLTGTRYNSPLHF. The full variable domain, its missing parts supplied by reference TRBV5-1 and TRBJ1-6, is KAGVTQTPRYLIKTRGQQVTLSCSPISGHRSVSWYQQTPGQGLQFLFEYFSETQRNKGNFPGRFSGRQFSNSRSEMNVSTLELGDSALYLCASSLTGTRYNSPLHFGNGTRLTVT.

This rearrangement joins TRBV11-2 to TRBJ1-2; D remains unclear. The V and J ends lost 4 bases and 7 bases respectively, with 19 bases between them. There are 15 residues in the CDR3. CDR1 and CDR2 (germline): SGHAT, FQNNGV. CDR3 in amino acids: CASSSPTPGFIGYTF. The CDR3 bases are TGTGCCAGCAGCTCCCCCACCCCGGGGTTTATTGGCTACACCTTC.

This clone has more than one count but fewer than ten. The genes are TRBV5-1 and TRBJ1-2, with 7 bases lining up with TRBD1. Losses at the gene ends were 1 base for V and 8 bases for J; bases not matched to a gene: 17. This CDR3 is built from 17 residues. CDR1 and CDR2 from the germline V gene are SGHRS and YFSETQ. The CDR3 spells CASSLTGTASPLEGYTF. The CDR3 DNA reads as TGCGCCAGCAGCTTGACCGGGACAGCCAGTCCTTTGGAGGGCTACACCTTC.

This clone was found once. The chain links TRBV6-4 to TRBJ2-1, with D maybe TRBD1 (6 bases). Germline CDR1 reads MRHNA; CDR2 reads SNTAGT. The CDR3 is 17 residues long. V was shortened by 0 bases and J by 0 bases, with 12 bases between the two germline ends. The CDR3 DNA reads TGTGCCAGCAGTGACTCGTGGACAGACCACTCCTACAATGAGCAGTTCTTC. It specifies CASSDSWTDHSYNEQFF.